This TCR beta chain was sequenced for a study of blood T cell repertoires in COVID-19 (dated by TCRdb to 2020 to 2022). Regarding the research as a whole: Samples from collaborators originated in the United States, Italy and Spain and spanned both the acute and convalescent phases of COVID-19. Samples came from the ongoing ImmuneRACE study (first 160 participants) plus 1,254 subjects from 6 global collaborators. Deeply sampled blood TCRbeta repertoires from subjects exposed to, actively infected with, or recovered from COVID-19 were included in the dataset. The prospective study material was composed of cDNA or gDNA derived from T cells, B-cell-depleted T cells, or PBMCs. Where available, HLA class I and class II types were taken from metadata supplied by the sample provider and were not determined by assay-based typing. Nearly every sample came with metadata listing a de-identified subject ID, COVID-19 status, age in years and sex. The repertoires were made available in a free public database intended to serve as a resource for research on the immune response to SARS-CoV-2. The research as a whole found: How much clinical and demographic metadata was included differed by source and by participant, and the metadata was provided uncurated.

V is reduced by 6 bases and J by 5 bases, leaving a spacing of 11 bases between them. From its cysteine to its phenylalanine, the CDR3 spans 13 amino acids. The kept DNA is CDR3 alone, 39 bases in frame from the first base. The germline V gene gives CDR1 as ENHRY and CDR2 as SYGVKD. The collaborating institutions used their own protocols to collect whole blood in K2EDTA tubes. For TCRbeta analysis, collaborators shipped samples as frozen whole blood, isolated PBMCs, or DNA extracted from either of those sample types. Only one count was recorded for this clone. Its antigen remains unidentified. Base quality data are lacking; no much larger clone is found one base away. The immunoSEQ Assay, a bias-controlled multiplex PCR, was used to amplify TCRbeta CDR3 regions from genomic DNA. In the paper's pipeline: Within the assay, amplification of reference gene primers was used to estimate how many nucleated cells each sample contained. To quantify the absolute abundance of each unique TCRbeta CDR3 rearrangement, sequence reads were collapsed and filtered. For each sample, productive Simpson clonality was calculated as the square root of Simpson's diversity index over productive rearrangements. TCRdb limited this immuneACCESS table to in-frame rearrangements with V and J called. A share of clones is missing; checked studies link under half to unresolved V genes, and the rest is unexplained. From that table come the V and J calls and clone size; the DNA was used to work out D and trimming. Across this sample there are 150,000 to 180,000 clones, with about 80% seen only once. The ten largest clones take up 25% to 35% of the sample.

The V and J genes are TRBV10-3 and TRBJ2-1, with TRBD1 as a weak D call on 6 bases. The receptor comes from a woman in her sixties or seventies with acute or convalescent COVID-19. What was sequenced was peripheral blood. The CDR3 reads CAIRDSLNNEQFF. The base sequence is TGTGCCATCAGGGACAGCCTTAACAATGAGCAGTTCTTC.